The TCR beta chain under discussion was sequenced for a study of blood T cell repertoires in COVID-19. Study background: The study drew acute and convalescent COVID-19 samples from the United States, Italy and Spain. The cDNA or gDNA used as material had been derived from T cells, B-cell-depleted T cells, or PBMCs.

The CDR3 spans 16 residues. As handled by the study authors: Nucleated cell number was recorded as an estimate derived from reference gene primer amplification. Data came from immunoSEQ multiplex PCR; TCRdb stores just in-frame clones and leaves some out. From that table come the V and J calls and clone size; the DNA was used to work out D and trimming. The sample gives 84,000 or so clones, more than 80% of which show up once; 13% is in the top ten. The J gene is TRBJ1-1, the V gene TRBV12-2; the D call of TRBD1 is as the table states it, not checked on the DNA. TRBV12-2 is a documented pseudogene. Specimen: peripheral blood. This TCR derives from a human donor in a cohort sampled during active COVID-19. In DNA form, the CDR3 reads TGTGCAAGTCGCGACCGGGACAGGGTTAGAAACACTGAAGCTTTCTTT. Amino acids: CASRDRDRVRNTEAFF.